Each of the 10 T cell receptor beta chains below was sequenced from the same sample in a study of control samples from healthy donors and cancer patients. Sequenced by immunoSEQ multiplex PCR; TCRdb stores in-frame clones only, minus some. Of 390,000 or so clones in the sample, 80% to 95% are singletons; the top ten hold around 6.4%. The sequenced material came from PBMCs. The origin of the receptors is a man aged 35 to 55 with head and neck cancer.

The chain carries TRBV11-2 and TRBJ1-2; TRBD1 aligns across 9 bases. This CDR3 spans 14 amino acids. After removal of 5 bases from V and 6 bases from J, the junction contained 7 bases not matched to a gene. Germline V gives CDR1 SGHAT, CDR2 FQNNGV. The CDR3 sequence is CASSNRGLHNGYTF. CDR3 DNA sequence: TGTGCCAGCAGCAACAGGGGGCTCCATAATGGCTACACCTTC. Drawing the rest from reference TRBV11-2 and TRBJ1-2, the complete variable domain is EAGVAQSPRYKIIEKRQSVAFWCNPISGHATLYWYQQILGQGPKLLIQFQNNGVVDDSQLPKDRFSAERLKGVDSTLKIQPAKLEDSAVYLCASSNRGLHNGYTFGSGTRLTVV.

The chain combines TRBV3-1 (or the pseudogene TRBV3-2) with TRBJ1-5, with no clear D. The V and J ends lost 0 bases and 6 bases respectively, with 6 bases between them. CDR3 length equals 13 residues. The V gene's germline CDR1 is LGHDT and CDR2 YNNKEL (reference sequence). CDR3 residues: CASSQDGRQPQHF. CDR3 in DNA: TGTGCCAGCAGCCAAGATGGCCGTCAGCCCCAGCATTTT.

The chain recombines TRBV9 with TRBJ2-1; tentatively, D is TRBD1 (7 bases). Per germline, CDR1 SGDLS and CDR2 YYNGEE. V lost 1 base and J 0 bases, leaving 11 bases between the germline ends. The CDR3 is 16 residues long. The CDR3 coding sequence is TGTGCCAGCAGCGTACGGAGGGACAGCTCCTACAATGAGCAGTTCTTC. It codes for CASSVRRDSSYNEQFF.

This sequence joins TRBV27 and TRBJ2-7; D is unclear. Germline V gene lookup returns CDR1 MNHEY and CDR2 SMNVEV (reference sequence). The CDR3 consists of 13 residues. The V end was cut by 7 bases, the J end by 4 bases, with 14 bases between. CDR3 in amino acids: CASTYAPEYEQYF. The CDR3, as DNA: TGTGCCAGCACCTATGCCCCTGAATACGAGCAGTACTTC.

The chain uses TRBV4-1 and TRBJ1-1, with 7 positions matching TRBD1. V lost 1 base, J lost 12 bases, and 17 bases stayed unmatched. In germline, CDR1 is MGHRA, CDR2 YSYEKL. The CDR3 sequence is 16 residues long. The CDR3 bases are TGCGCCAGCAGCCAAGCGGGAGCAGCCAGGACAGGTGGAACTTTCTTT. Residues: CASSQAGAARTGGTFF.

V and J are TRBV4-1 and TRBJ2-1; TRBD2 is a possible D gene (7 bases). V was cut by 1 base and J by 10 bases, with 14 bases left in between. There are 14 residues in the CDR3. Germline values: CDR1 MGHRA, CDR2 YSYEKL. The CDR3 reads CASSQGGGRGEQFF. CDR3 nucleotides: TGCGCCAGCAGCCAAGGAGGGGGGAGGGGCGAGCAGTTCTTC.

This clone was recorded a few times. The genes are TRBV2 and TRBJ2-7; no reliable D call. Germline V CDR1 and CDR2: SNHLY, FYNNEI. V was trimmed by 0 bases and J by 0 bases, leaving 6 bases between them. The CDR3 is 14 residues long. The CDR3 reads CASSEAFSSYEQYF. CDR3 DNA sequence: TGTGCCAGCAGTGAAGCATTTAGCTCCTACGAGCAGTACTTC.

V is TRBV5-5 and J is TRBJ1-4; 10 positions agree with TRBD1. CDR1 is SGHKS, CDR2 YYEKEE, per germline (reference sequence). The trim removed 3 bases at V and 1 base at J, leaving 3 bases unmatched. The CDR3 extends over 16 amino acids. The CDR3 DNA sequence: TGTGCCAGCAGCTCCGGACAGGGGGGAACTAATGAAAAACTGTTTTTT. It yields the protein CASSSGQGGTNEKLFF.

J is TRBJ1-1 and V is TRBV7-9; a weak D match, TRBD1 (5 bases). The CDR3 totals 14 residues. Germline values: CDR1 SEHNR, CDR2 FQNEAQ (reference sequence). Trimming stripped 5 bases from V and 1 base from J, with 11 bases between. Written as DNA, the CDR3 is TGTGCCAGCAGCAACCTGGGGGGGAACACTGAAGCTTTCTTT. Translated, it gives CASSNLGGNTEAFF.

V gene TRBV5-4 combines with J gene TRBJ1-6; no firm D call. V shed 0 bases and J shed 1 base, with 14 bases lying between them. The germline V gene encodes CDR1 SGHNT and CDR2 YYREEE (reference sequence). The CDR3 runs to 18 residues. CDR3 loop: CASSLGARPGSYNSPLHF. The CDR3 nucleotides read TGTGCCAGCAGCTTGGGAGCGAGGCCGGGGTCCTATAATTCACCCCTCCACTTT.